The next 6 T cell receptor beta chains were all read from a single sample in a study of OX40 agonist ivuxolimab in advanced cancers. Profiled with immunoSEQ multiplex PCR; TCRdb holds only in-frame clones, not every one. The sample gives more than 80,000 clones, approximately 93% of which show up once; around 0.25% is in the top ten. This specimen was CD4+ or CD8+ T cells sorted from blood, taken in a trial of the OX40 agonist ivuxolimab. The receptors stem from an adult with an advanced solid tumor such as melanoma, head and neck, liver or kidney cancer.

The rearrangement uses TRBV5-1 and TRBJ1-5; unclear D gene. Germline V CDR1 and CDR2: SGHRS, YFSETQ. The CDR3 loop spans 13 amino acids. With 3 bases removed from V and 3 bases from J, the gap between germline ends came to 7 bases. The CDR3 spells CASSSSPNQPQHF. CDR3 sequence (DNA): TGCGCCAGCAGCTCCTCCCCCAATCAGCCCCAGCATTTT.

The chain is built from TRBV4-2 and TRBJ1-2, with TRBD1 identical over 7 bases. Unmatched junction bases numbered 13, after V lost 4 bases and J lost 8 bases. The CDR3 is 15 residues long. In germline, CDR1 is LGHNA, CDR2 YNFKEQ. CDR3 in DNA: TGTGCCAGCAGCCTGACCGGGACAGACAAGATGGGCTACACCTTC. This gives the protein CASSLTGTDKMGYTF.

This chain joins TRBV10-3 and TRBJ1-3; D is ambiguous. The CDR3 has 14 amino acids. V was clipped by 3 bases and J by 0 bases, with 6 bases between them. Germline V gene data show CDR1 as ENHRY and CDR2 as SYGVKD. The CDR3 DNA sequence: TGTGCCATCAGTGAAAGCTACTCTGGAAACACCATATATTTT. Translated, it gives CAISESYSGNTIYF.

The J gene is TRBJ1-1, the V gene TRBV10-3; 8 bases are shared with TRBD1. The CDR3 has 14 residues. The trim removed 6 bases at V and 1 base at J, leaving 4 bases unmatched. Germline lookup yields CDR1 ENHRY and CDR2 SYGVKD. The CDR3 here is CAISSGTGNTEAFF. The CDR3 nucleotides read TGTGCCATCAGCTCCGGGACAGGGAACACTGAAGCTTTCTTT.

CDR3 region: CASSSSHEQFF. CDR3 DNA sequence: TGTGCCAGCAGTTCATCACATGAGCAGTTCTTC. The J gene is TRBJ2-1, the V gene TRBV28; D is ambiguous. The V gene's germline CDR1 is MDHEN and CDR2 SYDVKM. The CDR3 is 11 amino acids. V was cut by 4 bases and J by 8 bases, with 6 bases left in between.

About this clone: The sample contains more than one DNA sequence encoding this CDR3. Here the CDR3 reads CASSYSTGTYEQYF. The CDR3 nucleotides are TGTGCCAGCAGTTACTCGACAGGAACCTACGAGCAGTACTTC. This chain connects TRBV6-6 to TRBJ2-7; possibly TRBD1 for D (6 bases). Germline values: CDR1 MNHNY, CDR2 SVGAGI (reference sequence). Trimming removed 0 bases at V and 2 bases at J, with 8 bases between. This CDR3 comprises 14 residues.